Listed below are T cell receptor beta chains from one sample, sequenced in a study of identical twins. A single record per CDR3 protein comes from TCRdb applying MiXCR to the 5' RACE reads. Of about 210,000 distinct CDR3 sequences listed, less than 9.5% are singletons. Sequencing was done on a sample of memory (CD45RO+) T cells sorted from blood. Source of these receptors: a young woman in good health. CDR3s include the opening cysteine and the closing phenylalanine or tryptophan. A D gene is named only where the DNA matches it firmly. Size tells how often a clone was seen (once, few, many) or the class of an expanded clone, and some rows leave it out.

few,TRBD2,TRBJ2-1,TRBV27,TGTGCCAGCAGTTATCGGGCTAGCGGGACTTACAATGAGCAGTTCTTC,CASSYRASGTYNEQFF
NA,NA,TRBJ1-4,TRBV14,TGTGCCAGCAGCCCGGAAAGGGGGGATGAAAAACTGTTTTTT,CASSPERGDEKLFF
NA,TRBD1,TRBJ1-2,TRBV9,TGTGCCAGCAACCGGGACAGCCCGGATGGCTACACCTTC,CASNRDSPDGYTF
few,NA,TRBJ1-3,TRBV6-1,TGTGCCAGCAGTGAATGGGCCAACGCAGGAAACACCATATATTTT,CASSEWANAGNTIYF
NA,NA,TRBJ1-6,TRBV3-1,TGTGCCAGCAGCCAAGCCCAGGCCCTCCACTTT,CASSQAQALHF
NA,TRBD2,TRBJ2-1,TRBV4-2,TGTGCCAGCGGATTAGCGGGGGGGGGGAATGAGCAGTTCTTC,CASGLAGGGNEQFF
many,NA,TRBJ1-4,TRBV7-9,TGTGCCAGCAGCACCCGACAGGAAAAACTGTTTTTT,CASSTRQEKLFF
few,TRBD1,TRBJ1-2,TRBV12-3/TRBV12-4,TGTGCCAGCGCCGGACAGGGAAAGGGCTACACCTTC,CASAGQGKGYTF
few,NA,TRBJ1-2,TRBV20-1,TGCAGTGCTAGAGTAATGGGATCTGGCTACACCTTC,CSARVMGSGYTF
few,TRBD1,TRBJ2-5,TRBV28,TGTGCCAGCAGCGGAGGGGACAGGGGTCGAGGCCAAGAGACCCAGTACTTC,CASSGGDRGRGQETQYF
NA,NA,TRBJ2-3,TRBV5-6,TGTGCCAGCAGCTTGTACAGAACAACAGATACGCAGTATTTT,CASSLYRTTDTQYF
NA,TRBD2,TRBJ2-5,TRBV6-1,TGTGCCAGCAGCCGAATATTGAGGGGAGGGGTCCAAGAGACCCAGTACTTC,CASSRILRGGVQETQYF
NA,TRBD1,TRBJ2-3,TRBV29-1,TGCAGCGTTGATTTCGACAGGGGGTCAGATACGCAGTATTTT,CSVDFDRGSDTQYF
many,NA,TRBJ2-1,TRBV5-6,TGTGCCAGCAGCCAAACGAGCCCCGAGCAGTTCTTC,CASSQTSPEQFF
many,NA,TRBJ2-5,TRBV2,TGTGCCAGCAGTGCCCAAGAGACCCAGTACTTC,CASSAQETQYF
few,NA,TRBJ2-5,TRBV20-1,TGCAGTGCTAGAGTCAACCGTATGTCGGAGACCCAGTACTTC,CSARVNRMSETQYF
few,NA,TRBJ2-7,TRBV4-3,TGCGCCAGCAGCCAAGTCGCCGGAGTGGGGATCTCCTACGAGCAGTACTTC,CASSQVAGVGISYEQYF
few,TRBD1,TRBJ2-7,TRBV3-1,TGTGCCAGCAGCTTAATCGGGACAGGGGGCGAGCAGTACTTC,CASSLIGTGGEQYF
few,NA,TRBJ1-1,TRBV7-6,TGTGCCAGCAGCTTATCAAGGTCGAACACTGAAGCTTTCTTT,CASSLSRSNTEAFF
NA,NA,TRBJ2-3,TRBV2,TGTGCCAGCAGTACCGGGACCGACGGTTGGGATACGCAGTATTTT,CASSTGTDGWDTQYF